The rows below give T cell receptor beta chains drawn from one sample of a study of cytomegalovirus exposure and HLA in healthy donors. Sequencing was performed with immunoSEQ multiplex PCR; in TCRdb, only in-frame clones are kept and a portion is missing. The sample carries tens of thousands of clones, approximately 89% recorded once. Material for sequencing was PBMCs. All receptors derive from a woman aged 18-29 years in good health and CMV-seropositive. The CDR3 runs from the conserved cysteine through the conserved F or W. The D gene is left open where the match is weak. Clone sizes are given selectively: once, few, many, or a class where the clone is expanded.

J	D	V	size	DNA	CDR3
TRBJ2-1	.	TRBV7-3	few	TGTGCCAGCAGCTCAACCGGGACAAACAATGAGCAGTTCTTC	CASSSTGTNNEQFF
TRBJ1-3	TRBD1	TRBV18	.	TGTGCCAGCTCACGCGACAGGGGAGGCTCTGGAAACACCATATATTTT	CASSRDRGGSGNTIYF
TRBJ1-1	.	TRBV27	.	TGTGCCAGCAGTTTTTCAGGGAACACTGAAGCTTTCTTT	CASSFSGNTEAFF
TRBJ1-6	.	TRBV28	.	TGTGCCAGCAGTTTTGCAGGGATCAATTCACCCCTCCACTTT	CASSFAGINSPLHF
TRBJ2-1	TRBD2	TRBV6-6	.	TGTGCCAGCAGTTACGTGTCCGCGGGGGGGAATGAGCAGTTCTTC	CASSYVSAGGNEQFF
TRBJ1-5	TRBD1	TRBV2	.	TGTGCCGGGGGGGACCGGGACAGGTTGAATAGCAATCAGCCCCAGCATTTT	CAGGDRDRLNSNQPQHF
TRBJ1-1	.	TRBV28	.	TGTGCCAGCAATAGCCCCTTGAACACTGAAGCTTTCTTT	CASNSPLNTEAFF
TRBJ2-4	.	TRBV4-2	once	TGTGCCAGCAGCAACCCCACATCAGGGGCCCGAAACATTCAGTACTTC	CASSNPTSGARNIQYF
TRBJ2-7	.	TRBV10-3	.	TGTGCCATCAGTGAGTCGAAACAGGGCCACGGCGAGCAGTACTTC	CAISESKQGHGEQYF
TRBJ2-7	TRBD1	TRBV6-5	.	TGTGCCAGCAGTTACGGGACAGGGGGCATCTACGAGCAGTACTTC	CASSYGTGGIYEQYF
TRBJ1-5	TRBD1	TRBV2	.	TGTGCCAGCACCAAGGGACAGGGGGATTGGGGGAATCAGCCCCAGCATTTT	CASTKGQGDWGNQPQHF
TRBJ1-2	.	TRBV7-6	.	TGTGCCAGCAGCTTAGGACAGGTAGCTAACTATGGCTACACCTTC	CASSLGQVANYGYTF
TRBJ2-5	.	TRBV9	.	TGTGCCAGCAGCGTTGGAGGACTCTCGGCGGAGACCCAGTACTTC	CASSVGGLSAETQYF
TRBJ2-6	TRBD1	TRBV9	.	TGTGCCAGCAGCGGGACAGGGTATAGTGGGGCCAACGTCCTGACTTTC	CASSGTGYSGANVLTF
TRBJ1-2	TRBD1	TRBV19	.	TGTGCCAGTAGTCCAGGGGGAGGCTACACCTTC	CASSPGGGYTF
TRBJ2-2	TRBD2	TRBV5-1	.	TGCGCCAGCCGGATTGGACTAGCCGCCGGGGAGCTGTTTTTT	CASRIGLAAGELFF
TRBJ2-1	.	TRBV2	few	TGTGCCAGCAGTGAAGGCGGTTTCTACAATGAGCAGTTCTTC	CASSEGGFYNEQFF
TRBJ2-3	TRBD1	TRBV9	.	TGTGCCAGCACGACAGGGGGAGGCACAGATACGCAGTATTTT	CASTTGGGTDTQYF
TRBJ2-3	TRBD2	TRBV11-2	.	TGTGCCAGCAGCCCCGGACTAGCGGGGGTATTAGATACGCAGTATTTT	CASSPGLAGVLDTQYF
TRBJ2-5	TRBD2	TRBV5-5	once	TGTGCCAGCAGCATCCGGGGGGGCGAGGAGACCCAGTACTTC	CASSIRGGEETQYF
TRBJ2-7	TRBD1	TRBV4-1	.	TGCGCCAGCAGCCAACCGGGACAGGGGGGCGAGCAGTACTTC	CASSQPGQGGEQYF
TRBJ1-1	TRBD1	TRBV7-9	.	TGTGCCAGCAGCGGGCGACAGGGGGACACTGAAGCTTTCTTT	CASSGRQGDTEAFF
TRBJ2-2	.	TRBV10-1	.	TGCGCCAGCAGTGATAAGGGGCAGGGCGGGGAGCTGTTTTTT	CASSDKGQGGELFF
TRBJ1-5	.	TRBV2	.	TGTGCCAGCAGCCTACTCGGCAGGGGCAATCAGCCCCAGCATTTT	CASSLLGRGNQPQHF
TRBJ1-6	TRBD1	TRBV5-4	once	TGTGCCAGCAGCGGCCGAACAGGGGATTCACCCCTCCACTTT	CASSGRTGDSPLHF
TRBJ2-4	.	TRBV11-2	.	TGTGCCAGCAGCCCCGACAGGCCCCCGGCCAAAAACATTCAGTACTTC	CASSPDRPPAKNIQYF
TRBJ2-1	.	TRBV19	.	TGTGCCAGTAGTATACCCCCTCACAATGAGCAGTTCTTC	CASSIPPHNEQFF
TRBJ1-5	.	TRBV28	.	TGTGCCAGCAGTTTATTCCGGGGGAATCAGCCCCAGCATTTT	CASSLFRGNQPQHF
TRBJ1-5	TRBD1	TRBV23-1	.	TGCGCCAGCAGTCAGCCGACAGGGACCGATCAGCCCCAGCATTTT	CASSQPTGTDQPQHF
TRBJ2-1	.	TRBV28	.	TGTGCCAGCAGTACAAACAGGGGGGGATCCTACAATGAGCAGTTCTTC	CASSTNRGGSYNEQFF
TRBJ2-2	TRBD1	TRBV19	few	TGTGCCAGTCTCGCGGGGGACAGGGGTGCCGGGGAGCTGTTTTTT	CASLAGDRGAGELFF
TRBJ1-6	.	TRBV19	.	TGTGCCAGTAGTATGGAGAAAACTTCGTTCGGTTCACCCCTCCACTTT	CASSMEKTSFGSPLHF
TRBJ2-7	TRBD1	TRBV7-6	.	TGTGCCAGCAGTCCATTAGACAGGGGGGCCTACGAGCAGTACTTC	CASSPLDRGAYEQYF
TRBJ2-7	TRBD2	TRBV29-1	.	TGCAGCGTGAGGACTAGCGGGGGAAGTTACGAGCAGTACTTC	CSVRTSGGSYEQYF
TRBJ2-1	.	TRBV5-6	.	TGTGCCAGCAGCTTGCAGGGGCCATTTACAAATGAGCAGTTCTTC	CASSLQGPFTNEQFF
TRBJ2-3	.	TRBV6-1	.	TGTGCCAGCAGTGAAGCGGGAGGACCCACGCAGTATTTT	CASSEAGGPTQYF
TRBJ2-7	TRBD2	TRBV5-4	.	TGTGCCAGCAGCGGCGGGACTAGCGGGATGAGCTCCTACGAGCAGTACTTC	CASSGGTSGMSSYEQYF
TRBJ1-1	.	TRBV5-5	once	TGTGCCAGCACTCATTATGGGAGGGATCTGGGGAACACTGAAGCTTTCTTT	CASTHYGRDLGNTEAFF
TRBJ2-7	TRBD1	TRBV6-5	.	TGTGCCAGCAGTTACTCGGGACAGGGGGCCTACGAGCAGTACTTC	CASSYSGQGAYEQYF
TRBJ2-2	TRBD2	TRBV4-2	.	TGTGCCAGCAGCCAAGACCTTGGACTAGCGGGGCCCGGGGAGCTGTTTTTT	CASSQDLGLAGPGELFF
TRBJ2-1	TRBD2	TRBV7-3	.	TGTGCCAGCAGCCCCCTAGCGGGGGGGAATGAGCAGTTCTTC	CASSPLAGGNEQFF
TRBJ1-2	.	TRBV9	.	TGTGCCAGCAGCGTAGTTTCGGACACTGGCTACACCTTC	CASSVVSDTGYTF
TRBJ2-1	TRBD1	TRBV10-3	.	TGTGCCATCAGAGGACAGGGACACTACAATGAGCAGTTCTTC	CAIRGQGHYNEQFF
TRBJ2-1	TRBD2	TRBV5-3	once	TGTGCCAGAAGAAGTACTAGCGGGGGGTTCTACAATGAGCAGTTCTTC	CARRSTSGGFYNEQFF
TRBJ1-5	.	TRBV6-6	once	TGTGCCAGCAGTTACAGCCGTTCCCTTAATCAGCCCCAGCATTTT	CASSYSRSLNQPQHF
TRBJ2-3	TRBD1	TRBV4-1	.	TGCGCCAGCAGCCAAGTTTGGGGGACAGGGCGTACCGCAGATACGCAGTATTTT	CASSQVWGTGRTADTQYF